The 2 T cell receptor beta chains given below trace back to one sample, sequenced in a study of T-cell reconstitution after alpha-beta-depleted transplantation in children. Library preparation (for TCRbeta) was performed with unique molecular identifiers. In TCRdb, the PCR reads were re-called with MiXCR into one record per CDR3 protein. The table shows some 640,000 distinct CDR3 sequences, with approximately 17% occurring only once. Sequenced here: PBMCs from the stem cell graft donor, sampled from the stem cell graft. These receptors were collected from a human donor who donated a stem cell graft to a child with acute myeloid leukemia.

This clonotype was seen a handful of times. J is TRBJ1-5 and V is TRBV20-1; possibly TRBD1 for D (5 bases). In germline, CDR1 is DFQATT, CDR2 SNEGSKA (reference sequence). The CDR3 spans 12 residues. V lost 8 bases and J lost 3, with 11 bases in between. CDR3 region: CSQGSDNQPQHF. For the CDR3, the DNA is TGCAGTCAGGGTAGCGACAATCAGCCCCAGCATTTT.

This clonotype was seen many times. The chain uses TRBV20-1 and TRBJ2-3; 8 positions agree with TRBD1. The germline gives CDR1 DFQATT, CDR2 SNEGSKA (reference sequence). V lost 2 bases and J lost 5; bases outside the gene matches: 9. The CDR3 runs to 15 residues. CDR3 loop: CSARSGWTGIDTQYF. The CDR3 DNA reads TGCAGTGCTAGATCCGGCTGGACAGGGATAGATACGCAGTATTTT.